This record looks at one T cell receptor beta chain sequence and its context. The antigen remains undetermined. This may be a read error: a much more frequent sequence differs by one nucleotide. This sample was included in a study of T cell repertoires in cytomegalovirus infection. Study-level information: TCR beta signatures that were public indicated CMV infection and matching HLA type.

TCRdb redid the calling of the reads with MiXCR, one entry per CDR3 protein. The data hold about 35,000 distinct CDR3 sequences, with about 48% observed a single time. Findings of the study overall: Ex vivo, HLA-C-restricted CMV-specific TCR beta clonotypes prevailed over the rest of the response.

The CDR3 is 15 residues long. CDR1 is SEHNR, CDR2 FQNEAQ, per germline (reference sequence). Deletions cut 5 bases from V and 4 bases from J, with 17 bases between. The clonotype originates from a human donor in good health (CMV status not recorded). Some clones in this sample may be carry-over from other donors' samples. This chain uses TRBV7-9 with TRBJ2-5; D is perhaps TRBD2 (6 bases). The material sequenced was CD8+ T cells from cultured PBMCs, taken from culture after CMV antigen stimulation. CDR3 nucleotides: TGTGCCAGCAGCCCTTTTGCGGGGAGTCGAGAGACCCAGTACTTC. Amino acids: CASSPFAGSRETQYF.